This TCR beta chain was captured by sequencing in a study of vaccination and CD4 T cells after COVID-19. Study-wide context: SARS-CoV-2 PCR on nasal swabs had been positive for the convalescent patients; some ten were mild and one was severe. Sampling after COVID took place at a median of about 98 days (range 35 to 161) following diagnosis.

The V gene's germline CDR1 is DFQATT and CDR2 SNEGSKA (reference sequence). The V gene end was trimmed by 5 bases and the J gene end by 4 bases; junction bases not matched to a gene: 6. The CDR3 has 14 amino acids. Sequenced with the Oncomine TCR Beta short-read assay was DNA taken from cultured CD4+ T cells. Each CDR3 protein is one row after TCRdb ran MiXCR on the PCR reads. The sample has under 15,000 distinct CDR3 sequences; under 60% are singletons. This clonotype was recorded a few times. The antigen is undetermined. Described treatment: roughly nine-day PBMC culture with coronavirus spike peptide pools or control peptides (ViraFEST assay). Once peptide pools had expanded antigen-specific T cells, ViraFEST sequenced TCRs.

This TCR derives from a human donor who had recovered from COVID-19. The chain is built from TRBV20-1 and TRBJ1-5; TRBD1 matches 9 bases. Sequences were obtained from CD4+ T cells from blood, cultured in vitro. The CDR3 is CSASTGTGNQPQHF. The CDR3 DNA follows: TGCAGTGCTTCCACCGGGACAGGGAATCAGCCCCAGCATTTT.